Shown below are 22 T cell receptor beta chains from a single sample sequenced in a study of shared clonotypes between healthy human individuals. Data came from immunoSEQ multiplex PCR; TCRdb stores just in-frame clones and leaves some out. The repertoire consists of about 2.4 million clones, with around nine tenths occurring once and the leading ten covering about 0.13%. The sample was naive CD4+ T cells sorted from blood. Subset specified: CD45RA+ positively selected. These receptors all come from a young man in good health.

The genes are TRBV12-5 and TRBJ2-7; the match to TRBD2 covers 8 bases. From germline, CDR1 is LGHNT and CDR2 FRNRAP. V shed 6 bases, J shed 0 bases, and the junction held 10 bases outside the gene matches. The CDR3 totals 16 residues. CDR3 protein: CASGPGRAGHSYEQYF. DNA for the CDR3: TGTGCTAGTGGCCCCGGGAGGGCAGGGCACTCCTACGAGCAGTACTTC.

The rearrangement links TRBV5-1 to TRBJ2-7, with D tentatively TRBD2 (6 bases). Germline V lookup: CDR1 SGHRS, CDR2 YFSETQ. This CDR3 region has 16 residues. Trimming stripped 0 bases from V and 0 bases from J, with 13 bases between. The CDR3 loop reads CASSLGVAGSSYEQYF. The DNA for the CDR3 is TGCGCCAGCAGCTTGGGTGTGGCGGGGAGCTCCTACGAGCAGTACTTC.

This clone was seen a single time. CDR3 sequence: CASSLDNRGAYEQYF. CDR3 in DNA: TGTGCCAGCAGTTTGGACAACCGAGGGGCCTACGAGCAGTACTTC. The chain combines TRBV6-5 with TRBJ2-7; TRBD1 or TRBD2 may be the D gene (5 bases each). Trimming stripped 4 bases from V and 2 bases from J, with 15 bases between. There are 15 residues in the CDR3. From germline, CDR1 is MNHEY and CDR2 SVGAGI.

The chain is built from TRBV5-1 and TRBJ1-4; 12 bases match TRBD1. CDR1 and CDR2 from the germline V gene are SGHRS and YFSETQ. V lost 3 bases to trimming and J lost 7 bases; unmatched junction nucleotides: 4. This CDR3 has 15 residues. The CDR3 sequence is CASSSGTGGREKLFF. The CDR3 bases are TGCGCCAGCAGCTCAGGGACAGGGGGCCGTGAAAAACTGTTTTTT.

V gene TRBV11-2 combines with J gene TRBJ2-4; TRBD2 matches 10 bases. V dropped 1 base and J dropped 3; count of bases not matched to a gene: 6. The CDR3 contains 17 residues. CDR1 is SGHAT and CDR2 is FQNNGV in the germline V gene. CDR3 DNA sequence: TGTGCCAGCAGCTTAGGGCCCCTAGCGGGGGTCAAAAACATTCAGTACTTC. Its translation: CASSLGPLAGVKNIQYF.

This clone showed up just a few times. The rearrangement joins TRBV6-1 to TRBJ1-6, with D unresolved. The CDR3 totals 15 residues. Deletions cut 5 bases from V and 0 bases from J, with 8 bases between. Germline-derived CDR1 and CDR2 are MNHNS and SASEGT. The DNA for the CDR3 is TGTGCCAGCAGTAAACAGAGCTCCTATAATTCACCCCTCCACTTT. As protein: CASSKQSSYNSPLHF.

This clone occurred once. The rearrangement joins TRBV10-3 to TRBJ2-5; TRBD2 matches at 7 bases. J was trimmed by 1 base and V by 6 bases; bases with no gene match: 5. The CDR3 extends over 14 amino acids. Germline CDR1 reads ENHRY; CDR2 reads SYGVKD. CDR3 loop: CAIRGGGSQETQYF. The CDR3 DNA reads as TGTGCCATCAGGGGCGGGGGATCCCAAGAGACCCAGTACTTC.

The V call is TRBV2, the J call TRBJ2-7, with D perhaps matching TRBD1 (6 bases). The V end lost 11 bases, the J end lost 1 base, and 15 bases lay between the germline ends. The CDR3 is made up of 13 amino acids. Germline CDR1 is SNHLY and CDR2 is FYNNEI. The CDR3 spells CAGHGDTSYEQYF. CDR3 nucleotides: TGTGCCGGCCACGGGGACACTTCCTACGAGCAGTACTTC.

The chain carries TRBV10-3 and TRBJ2-1; TRBD2 might be the D (7 bases). Germline values: CDR1 ENHRY, CDR2 SYGVKD. The CDR3 is made up of 15 amino acids. V lost 8 bases and J 0 bases, leaving 14 bases between the germline ends. The CDR3 nucleotides read TGTGCCATCCGGGGGGCGGAAAGCTCCTACAATGAGCAGTTCTTC. Its translation: CAIRGAESSYNEQFF.

V and J are TRBV2 and TRBJ1-1; D might be TRBD1 (5 bases). Per the germline V gene, CDR1 is SNHLY and CDR2 is FYNNEI. The V and J ends lost 5 bases and 2 bases respectively, with 12 bases between them. The CDR3 has 14 residues. The CDR3 nucleotides read TGTGCCAGCAGTAGGTTTCAGGGAAACACTGAAGCTTTCTTT. Translation: CASSRFQGNTEAFF.

V usage is TRBV11-2 and J usage is TRBJ2-1, with D maybe TRBD2 (6 bases). This CDR3 is 12 amino acids long. Germline-derived CDR1 and CDR2 are SGHAT and FQNNGV. V dropped 1 base and J dropped 14 bases, with 12 bases sitting between them. The CDR3 region is CASSLGPSDKFF. CDR3 DNA sequence: TGTGCCAGCAGCTTAGGACCTAGCGATAAGTTCTTC.

This clone showed up just a few times. The chain's CDR3 is CAWSVGPVGQPQHF. The CDR3 coding sequence is TGTGCCTGGAGTGTCGGCCCGGTGGGGCAGCCCCAGCATTTT. V usage is TRBV30 and J usage is TRBJ1-5; no firm D call. The CDR3 loop spans 14 amino acids. The ends were cut back, 0 bases at V and 7 bases at J, with 13 bases in the middle. Germline V gene sequence: CDR1 GTSNPN, CDR2 SVGIG (reference sequence). Complete variable domain (other parts from reference TRBV30 and TRBJ1-5): SQTIHQWPATLVQPVGSPLSLECTVEGTSNPNLYWYRQAAGRGLQLLFYSVGIGQISSEVPQNLSASRPQDRQFILSSKKLLLSDSGFYLCAWSVGPVGQPQHFGDGTRLSIL.

The chain carries TRBV5-1 and TRBJ2-7; D may be TRBD1 or TRBD2 (5 bases each). Germline CDR1 SGHRS, CDR2 YFSETQ. The CDR3 totals 18 residues. Trimming cost V 0 bases and J 2 bases, with 21 bases left between them. CDR3 amino acids: CASSLGDVPGKGPYEQYF. CDR3 DNA: TGCGCCAGCAGCTTGGGAGACGTTCCAGGGAAGGGACCCTACGAGCAGTACTTC.

This clone was counted a single time. Additional DNA sequences in this sample encode the identical CDR3. The rearrangement links TRBV7-9 to TRBJ2-2; D perhaps matches TRBD1 (6 bases). V lost 5 bases and J 2 bases, leaving 12 bases between the germline ends. Germline CDR1 SEHNR, CDR2 FQNEAQ (reference sequence). This CDR3 comprises 15 residues. CDR3 sequence: CASSQTGINTGELFF. The CDR3 DNA is TGTGCCAGCAGCCAAACAGGGATAAACACCGGGGAGCTGTTTTTT.

The rearrangement joins TRBV5-6 to TRBJ2-1; 10 bases are shared with TRBD2. The CDR3 length is 13 residues. The V gene's germline CDR1 is SGHDT and CDR2 YYEEEE. Unmatched junction bases numbered 6, after V lost 1 base and J lost 14 bases. Here the CDR3 DNA reads TGTGCCAGCAGCTTGACACTAGCGGGATTTAAGTTCTTC. It encodes CASSLTLAGFKFF.

This chain uses TRBV5-1 with TRBJ1-1; D uncertain. There are 14 residues in the CDR3. V was shortened by 0 bases and J by 5 bases, with 11 bases between the two germline ends. CDR1 is SGHRS, CDR2 YFSETQ, per germline. CDR3 nucleotide sequence: TGCGCCAGCAGCTTGGTGATGGTGGGAACTGAAGCTTTCTTT. Translation: CASSLVMVGTEAFF.

The V gene is TRBV18, the J gene TRBJ2-2, with D maybe TRBD2 (5 bases). This CDR3 has 13 amino acids. Trimming pared 7 bases from V and 0 bases from J, leaving 6 bases between. Germline V CDR1 and CDR2: KGHSH, LQKENI. The CDR3 is CASWETNTGELFF. In DNA, the CDR3 is TGTGCCAGCTGGGAGACGAACACCGGGGAGCTGTTTTTT.

The rearrangement joins TRBV7-3 to TRBJ2-1, with 8 bases matching TRBD2. The CDR3 spans 15 residues. Germline CDR1 SGHTA, CDR2 FQGTGA. The J segment lost 5 bases and the V segment lost 2 bases, leaving 5 bases of the junction unmatched. The CDR3 is CASSLEAGANNEQFF. The CDR3 bases are TGTGCCAGCAGCTTAGAAGCGGGGGCAAACAATGAGCAGTTCTTC. The full variable domain, its missing parts supplied by reference TRBV7-3 and TRBJ2-1, is GAGVSQTPSNKVTEKGKYVELRCDPISGHTALYWYRQSLGQGPEFLIYFQGTGAADDSGLPNDRFFAVRPEGSVSTLKIQRTERGDSAVYLCASSLEAGANNEQFFGPGTRLTVL.

The chain is built from TRBV2 and TRBJ1-3, with 7 nucleotides matching TRBD1. There are 15 residues in the CDR3. Germline V gene data show CDR1 as SNHLY and CDR2 as FYNNEI. Trimming at V came to 2 bases and at J to 4 bases, leaving 5 bases not matched to a gene. The CDR3: CASSEIGTEGNTIYF. CDR3 DNA: TGTGCCAGCAGTGAAATAGGGACAGAAGGAAACACCATATATTTT.

The V gene is TRBV10-3, the J gene TRBJ2-1, with unresolved D. The CDR3 runs 12 residues. The V gene's germline CDR1 is ENHRY and CDR2 SYGVKD. Trimming pared 3 bases from V and 10 bases from J, leaving 10 bases between. The CDR3 is CAISERVPEQFF. The CDR3 coding sequence is TGTGCCATCAGTGAACGGGTTCCCGAGCAGTTCTTC.

The chain has TRBV30 and TRBJ1-2, with no clear D. Germline V gene data show CDR1 as GTSNPN and CDR2 as SVGIG (reference sequence). Trimming took 5 bases from V and 8 from J, leaving 12 bases between them. This CDR3 is built from 11 residues. CDR3 DNA: TGTGCCTGGGCGGGGTTGGGAGGCTACACCTTC. It yields the protein CAWAGLGGYTF.

As to this clone: Other DNA sequences in this specimen translate into the identical CDR3. The V and J genes are TRBV30 and TRBJ2-1; no reliable D call. V was pared by 0 bases and J by 2 bases, with 5 bases between. This CDR3 has 13 amino acids. CDR1 and CDR2 (germline): GTSNPN, SVGIG (reference sequence). The CDR3 nucleotides read TGTGCCTGGAGTGTACGAACCTACAATGAGCAGTTCTTC. This sequence encodes CAWSVRTYNEQFF.